This is a list of T cell receptor beta chains from one sample in a study of blood T cells in healthy people across ages. Each CDR3 protein gets one entry after TCRdb re-called the 5' RACE reads with MiXCR. The sample includes under 950,000 distinct CDR3 sequences, 22% of them seen just once. Specimen: blood. These TCRs come from a man in his sixties or seventies in good health. The CDR3 runs from the conserved cysteine through the conserved F or W. The order of the fields is J gene, clone size, V gene, D gene, CDR3 protein, CDR3 DNA. A D gene is named only where the DNA matches it firmly. Expanded clones get a size class; other rows say once, few or many, or leave the size out.

j_gene: TRBJ2-2; abundance: NA; v_gene: TRBV3-1; d_gene: NA; CDR3aa: CASRDVPNTGELFF; CDR3nt: TGTGCCAGTAGAGACGTACCGAACACCGGGGAGCTGTTTTTT
j_gene: TRBJ1-1; abundance: few; v_gene: TRBV28; d_gene: TRBD1; CDR3aa: CASEDRGRGATEAFF; CDR3nt: TGTGCCAGCGAAGACAGGGGGCGCGGGGCCACTGAAGCTTTCTTT
j_gene: TRBJ2-6; abundance: NA; v_gene: TRBV5-4; d_gene: NA; CDR3aa: CASSLNLGYSGANVLTF; CDR3nt: TGTGCCAGCAGCTTGAATTTAGGCTACTCTGGGGCCAACGTCCTGACTTTC
j_gene: TRBJ2-3; abundance: NA; v_gene: TRBV5-1; d_gene: TRBD2; CDR3aa: CASSLEGLAGGRGTDTQYF; CDR3nt: TGCGCCAGCAGCTTGGAAGGACTAGCGGGGGGCCGAGGCACAGATACGCAGTATTTT
j_gene: TRBJ1-4; abundance: many; v_gene: TRBV20-1; d_gene: NA; CDR3aa: CSASGDGDEKLFF; CDR3nt: TGCAGTGCTAGTGGAGACGGGGATGAAAAACTGTTTTTT
j_gene: TRBJ1-1; abundance: few; v_gene: TRBV18; d_gene: NA; CDR3aa: CASSPGNAEAFF; CDR3nt: TGTGCCAGCTCACCAGGGAACGCTGAAGCTTTCTTT
j_gene: TRBJ1-2; abundance: NA; v_gene: TRBV9; d_gene: NA; CDR3aa: CASSVGPSNYGYTF; CDR3nt: TGTGCCAGCAGCGTAGGCCCCTCTAACTATGGCTACACCTTC
j_gene: TRBJ2-1; abundance: NA; v_gene: TRBV7-6; d_gene: TRBD2; CDR3aa: CASSSRGGANEQFF; CDR3nt: TGTGCCAGCAGCTCTCGCGGGGGGGCTAATGAGCAGTTCTTC
j_gene: TRBJ2-1; abundance: few; v_gene: TRBV20-1; d_gene: TRBD2; CDR3aa: CSARAGAGHHNEQFF; CDR3nt: TGCAGTGCTAGAGCGGGAGCGGGGCACCACAATGAGCAGTTCTTC
j_gene: TRBJ2-4; abundance: few; v_gene: TRBV9; d_gene: TRBD2; CDR3aa: CASSPGLFEVKYF; CDR3nt: TGTGCCAGCAGCCCGGGACTATTCGAAGTCAAGTACTTC
j_gene: TRBJ2-1; abundance: few; v_gene: TRBV5-1; d_gene: TRBD1; CDR3aa: CASAGGGEQFF; CDR3nt: TGCGCCAGCGCAGGGGGTGGAGAGCAGTTCTTC
j_gene: TRBJ2-5; abundance: NA; v_gene: TRBV11-3; d_gene: TRBD1; CDR3aa: CASSRDRAGETQYF; CDR3nt: TGTGCCAGCAGCCGAGACAGGGCGGGAGAGACCCAGTACTTC
j_gene: TRBJ1-2; abundance: few; v_gene: TRBV7-2; d_gene: NA; CDR3aa: CASSTRTDFGYTF; CDR3nt: TGTGCCAGCAGCACCCGGACAGATTTCGGCTACACCTTC
j_gene: TRBJ1-2; abundance: few; v_gene: TRBV6-5; d_gene: NA; CDR3aa: CASSYYRGPSYGYTF; CDR3nt: TGTGCCAGCAGTTACTACCGGGGTCCGTCCTATGGCTACACCTTC
j_gene: TRBJ2-7; abundance: once; v_gene: TRBV20-1; d_gene: TRBD1; CDR3aa: CSALEGTGTTYEQYF; CDR3nt: TGCAGTGCCTTAGAGGGGACAGGGACTACCTACGAGCAGTACTTC
j_gene: TRBJ2-3; abundance: NA; v_gene: TRBV3-1; d_gene: NA; CDR3aa: CASSRLGGVEDTQYF; CDR3nt: TGTGCCAGCAGTCGACTAGGGGGGGTGGAAGATACGCAGTATTTT
j_gene: TRBJ2-5; abundance: NA; v_gene: TRBV12-3/TRBV12-4; d_gene: NA; CDR3aa: CASSLSTATQYF; CDR3nt: TGTGCCAGCAGTTTATCCACTGCGACCCAGTACTTC
j_gene: TRBJ1-1; abundance: few; v_gene: TRBV3-1; d_gene: NA; CDR3aa: CASSLQPGTEAFF; CDR3nt: TGTGCCAGCAGCCTACAGCCTGGGACTGAAGCTTTCTTT
j_gene: TRBJ1-1; abundance: few; v_gene: TRBV5-1; d_gene: NA; CDR3aa: CASSSLGHTEAFF; CDR3nt: TGCGCCAGCAGCTCGTTGGGGCACACTGAAGCTTTCTTT
j_gene: TRBJ1-1; abundance: NA; v_gene: TRBV12-3/TRBV12-4; d_gene: NA; CDR3aa: CASSLGWRGDTEAFF; CDR3nt: TGTGCCAGCAGTTTAGGTTGGAGGGGGGACACTGAAGCTTTCTTT
j_gene: TRBJ2-1; abundance: NA; v_gene: TRBV5-1; d_gene: TRBD2; CDR3aa: CATSPAGGYNEQFF; CDR3nt: TGCGCCACCAGCCCCGCGGGAGGATATAATGAGCAGTTCTTC
j_gene: TRBJ2-5; abundance: few; v_gene: TRBV10-3; d_gene: TRBD2; CDR3aa: CAISGGSGIAETQYF; CDR3nt: TGTGCCATCAGTGGCGGTAGCGGGATCGCGGAGACCCAGTACTTC
j_gene: TRBJ1-5; abundance: NA; v_gene: TRBV6-1; d_gene: NA; CDR3aa: CASSEGQTELPQHF; CDR3nt: TGTGCCAGCAGTGAAGGGCAGACCGAATTGCCCCAGCATTTT
j_gene: TRBJ1-1; abundance: few; v_gene: TRBV5-1; d_gene: TRBD1; CDR3aa: CASSLGQGGGYTEAFF; CDR3nt: TGCGCCAGCAGCTTGGGACAGGGTGGAGGGTACACTGAAGCTTTCTTT
j_gene: TRBJ2-1; abundance: few; v_gene: TRBV7-9; d_gene: TRBD2; CDR3aa: CASSSSAPGLAGGYNEQFF; CDR3nt: TGTGCCAGCAGCTCCTCTGCTCCGGGACTAGCGGGGGGATACAATGAGCAGTTCTTC
j_gene: TRBJ2-1; abundance: few; v_gene: TRBV12-3/TRBV12-4; d_gene: NA; CDR3aa: CASSLAGGPAGEQFF; CDR3nt: TGTGCCAGCAGTTTAGCGGGGGGGCCAGCGGGAGAGCAGTTCTTC
j_gene: TRBJ2-1; abundance: NA; v_gene: TRBV19; d_gene: NA; CDR3aa: CASRIGTGNEQFF; CDR3nt: TGTGCCAGTAGGATCGGGACGGGGAATGAGCAGTTCTTC
j_gene: TRBJ2-7; abundance: NA; v_gene: TRBV19; d_gene: NA; CDR3aa: CASSAEPGEQYF; CDR3nt: TGTGCCAGTAGTGCGGAACCAGGGGAGCAGTACTTC
j_gene: TRBJ2-2; abundance: NA; v_gene: TRBV20-1; d_gene: TRBD1; CDR3aa: CSAGKGALITGELFF; CDR3nt: TGCAGTGCCGGGAAGGGGGCTCTAATCACCGGGGAGCTGTTTTTT
j_gene: TRBJ2-1; abundance: NA; v_gene: TRBV19; d_gene: TRBD1; CDR3aa: CGTGGYNEQFF; CDR3nt: TGTGGGACAGGGGGCTACAATGAGCAGTTCTTC
j_gene: TRBJ2-1; abundance: NA; v_gene: TRBV6-1; d_gene: NA; CDR3aa: CASSENFGGRTGNEQFF; CDR3nt: TGTGCCAGCAGTGAAAACTTCGGGGGGCGGACGGGGAATGAGCAGTTCTTC
j_gene: TRBJ1-1; abundance: NA; v_gene: TRBV28; d_gene: NA; CDR3aa: CASSRIVGFWGEAFF; CDR3nt: TGTGCCAGCAGCCGGATTGTCGGCTTCTGGGGTGAAGCTTTCTTT
j_gene: TRBJ2-1; abundance: few; v_gene: TRBV7-2; d_gene: NA; CDR3aa: CASSLEAGYYNEQFF; CDR3nt: TGTGCCAGCAGCTTAGAGGCAGGATACTACAATGAGCAGTTCTTC
j_gene: TRBJ2-1; abundance: few; v_gene: TRBV12-5; d_gene: NA; CDR3aa: CASGTPNEQSF; CDR3nt: TGTGCTAGTGGTACTCCTAATGAGCAGTCCTTC
j_gene: TRBJ1-1; abundance: NA; v_gene: TRBV5-1; d_gene: NA; CDR3aa: CASSWGMVGEAFF; CDR3nt: TGCGCCAGCAGCTGGGGGATGGTCGGTGAAGCTTTCTTT
j_gene: TRBJ2-4; abundance: few; v_gene: TRBV3-1; d_gene: NA; CDR3aa: CASSQEVAIAKNIQYF; CDR3nt: TGTGCCAGCAGCCAAGAAGTAGCGATAGCCAAAAACATTCAGTACTTC
j_gene: TRBJ2-5; abundance: many; v_gene: TRBV20-1; d_gene: TRBD2; CDR3aa: CSAGRAGGGETQYF; CDR3nt: TGCAGTGCCGGACGAGCGGGGGGTGGAGAGACCCAGTACTTC
j_gene: TRBJ1-4; abundance: NA; v_gene: TRBV4-3; d_gene: TRBD1; CDR3aa: CASSQDPDRGGRHEKLFF; CDR3nt: TGCGCCAGCAGCCAAGACCCCGACAGGGGAGGTCGCCATGAAAAACTGTTTTTT
j_gene: TRBJ2-7; abundance: NA; v_gene: TRBV6-6; d_gene: NA; CDR3aa: CASSLPEQYF; CDR3nt: TGTGCCAGCAGTTTACCCGAGCAGTACTTC
j_gene: TRBJ1-3; abundance: NA; v_gene: TRBV7-9; d_gene: NA; CDR3aa: CASSLVDTIYF; CDR3nt: TGTGCCAGCAGCTTAGTGGACACCATATATTTT
j_gene: TRBJ2-2; abundance: NA; v_gene: TRBV3-1; d_gene: TRBD1; CDR3aa: CASSRASPGQGSGELFF; CDR3nt: TGTGCCAGCAGCCGGGCATCACCGGGACAGGGGTCCGGGGAGCTGTTTTTT
j_gene: TRBJ2-5; abundance: NA; v_gene: TRBV20-1; d_gene: NA; CDR3aa: CSAHRVETQYF; CDR3nt: TGCAGTGCACATCGCGTAGAGACCCAGTACTTC
j_gene: TRBJ2-4; abundance: NA; v_gene: TRBV5-4; d_gene: NA; CDR3aa: CASSPSTGTAKNIQYF; CDR3nt: TGTGCCAGCAGCCCTTCCACCGGGACGGCCAAAAACATTCAGTACTTC
j_gene: TRBJ2-1; abundance: NA; v_gene: TRBV7-9; d_gene: TRBD1; CDR3aa: CASRKTGINEQFF; CDR3nt: TGTGCCAGCAGAAAGACAGGGATCAATGAGCAGTTCTTC
j_gene: TRBJ2-5; abundance: NA; v_gene: TRBV20-1; d_gene: NA; CDR3aa: CSARGRQTQYF; CDR3nt: TGCAGTGCTAGGGGGAGGCAGACCCAGTACTTC
j_gene: TRBJ2-2; abundance: few; v_gene: TRBV2; d_gene: NA; CDR3aa: CASSEGRTNTGELFF; CDR3nt: TGTGCCAGCAGTGAAGGTCGTACGAACACCGGGGAGCTGTTTTTT
j_gene: TRBJ2-2; abundance: NA; v_gene: TRBV12-3/TRBV12-4; d_gene: TRBD2; CDR3aa: CASSPMGLAGVGELFF; CDR3nt: TGTGCCAGCAGTCCGATGGGACTAGCGGGAGTCGGGGAGCTGTTTTTT
j_gene: TRBJ1-6; abundance: NA; v_gene: TRBV4-2; d_gene: NA; CDR3aa: CASSQGDSPLHF; CDR3nt: TGTGCCAGCAGCCAAGGGGATTCACCCCTCCACTTT
j_gene: TRBJ2-1; abundance: NA; v_gene: TRBV12-3/TRBV12-4; d_gene: NA; CDR3aa: CASSLQGPGEQFF; CDR3nt: TGTGCCAGCAGTTTACAGGGTCCGGGTGAGCAGTTCTTC
j_gene: TRBJ2-7; abundance: few; v_gene: TRBV7-9; d_gene: TRBD2; CDR3aa: CASSLSGGPEQYF; CDR3nt: TGTGCCAGCAGCTTGAGCGGGGGGCCCGAGCAGTACTTC
j_gene: TRBJ2-2; abundance: once; v_gene: TRBV18; d_gene: NA; CDR3aa: CASSPNLATNTGELFF; CDR3nt: TGTGCCAGCTCACCAAACCTAGCGACGAACACCGGGGAGCTGTTTTTT
j_gene: TRBJ2-3; abundance: NA; v_gene: TRBV29-1; d_gene: TRBD2; CDR3aa: CSVTWGGAQYF; CDR3nt: TGCAGCGTTACCTGGGGGGGGGCGCAGTATTTT
j_gene: TRBJ2-4; abundance: many; v_gene: TRBV5-5; d_gene: NA; CDR3aa: CASNYERNIQYF; CDR3nt: TGTGCCAGCAACTACGAAAGAAACATTCAGTACTTC
j_gene: TRBJ1-2; abundance: NA; v_gene: TRBV29-1; d_gene: NA; CDR3aa: CSVEALDTLRFFYSYTF; CDR3nt: TGCAGCGTTGAGGCTTTGGACACCCTGAGGTTTTTCTATAGCTACACCTTC
j_gene: TRBJ1-6; abundance: NA; v_gene: TRBV5-1; d_gene: NA; CDR3aa: CASSSRGSPLHF; CDR3nt: TGCGCCAGCAGCTCAAGGGGTTCACCCCTCCACTTT
j_gene: TRBJ1-5; abundance: few; v_gene: TRBV25-1; d_gene: TRBD1; CDR3aa: CASSSDRANQPQHF; CDR3nt: TGTGCCAGCTCAAGTGACAGGGCCAATCAGCCCCAGCATTTT